This entry lists 24 T cell receptor beta chains sequenced from one sample in a study of brain metastases from non-small cell lung cancer. Only in-frame clones appear in the TCRdb table, and some are missing; sequencing was by immunoSEQ multiplex PCR. The sample records roughly 1,800 clones, about 89% being singletons. Sequencing used primary lung tumor tissue. The receptors were gathered from a donor aged 40 or older with non-small cell lung cancer.

V usage is TRBV12-3 or TRBV12-4 and J usage is TRBJ1-2, with no clear D. V lost 3 bases, J lost 4 bases, and 6 bases lay in between. This CDR3 has 12 amino acids. CDR3 residues: CASSLGSYGYTF. The CDR3 DNA sequence: TGTGCCAGCAGTTTGGGGAGCTATGGCTACACCTTC.

CDR3: CASKGGNTDTQYF. The CDR3 DNA reads as TGTGCCAGCAAGGGGGGGAACACAGATACGCAGTATTTT. The rearrangement links TRBV6-8 to TRBJ2-3; D is perhaps TRBD2 (7 bases). Germline values: CDR1 MNHGY, CDR2 SAAAGT. V was shortened by 7 bases and J by 2 bases, with 10 bases between the two germline ends. The CDR3 has 13 amino acids.

The chain couples TRBV14 to TRBJ2-1, with no clear D. V was cut by 5 bases and J by 4 bases, with 9 bases left in between. The CDR3 spans 13 residues. Germline assignment: CDR1 SGHDN and CDR2 FVKESK. CDR3 residues: CASSNLYYNEQFF. CDR3 nucleotides: TGTGCCAGCAGCAACCTGTATTACAATGAGCAGTTCTTC.

The chain recombines TRBV6-5 with TRBJ2-3; 10 nucleotides align to TRBD2. The V and J ends lost 0 bases and 8 bases, in that order; junction bases with no gene match: 8. Germline assignment: CDR1 MNHEY and CDR2 SVGAGI. CDR3 length: 16 amino acids. CDR3 bases: TGTGCCAGCAGTTACTCTTCTAGCGGGGGCTCCGTTACGCAGTATTTT. This codes for CASSYSSSGGSVTQYF.

The gene calls are TRBV27 and TRBJ2-3, with unresolved D. Deletions cut 8 bases from V and 3 bases from J, with 9 bases between. In germline, CDR1 is MNHEY, CDR2 SMNVEV (reference sequence). This CDR3 has 12 amino acids. The CDR3 coding sequence is TGTGCCAGCGGTCAGTCTACAGATACGCAGTATTTT. This translates into CASGQSTDTQYF.

The J gene is TRBJ1-1, the V gene TRBV6-1; 8 bases match TRBD1. The CDR3 sequence is 15 residues long. V gave up 3 bases and J gave up 4 bases; unmatched junction bases: 7. The germline gives CDR1 MNHNS, CDR2 SASEGT. The CDR3 sequence is CASSEDRALSTEAFF. DNA for the CDR3: TGTGCCAGCAGTGAGGACAGGGCTTTATCCACTGAAGCTTTCTTT.

This sequence joins TRBV29-1 and TRBJ2-1; 7 bases are shared with TRBD2. The CDR3 consists of 12 residues. With 7 bases clipped from V and 8 bases from J, the junction kept 8 bases outside the gene matches. Looked up from germline, CDR1 is SQVTM and CDR2 is ANQGSEA. Written as DNA, the CDR3 is TGCAGCGGCGCCCGGGGGGAGTATGAGCAGTTCTTC. As protein: CSGARGEYEQFF.

On this clone: The junction and the germline gene differ at one end; a read error may be behind it. The chain joins TRBV7-8 to TRBJ2-1; TRBD2 matches at 10 bases. CDR3 length: 14 residues. Germline V lookup: CDR1 SGHVS, CDR2 FQNEAQ. CDR3 protein: CASSWTSGYSEQFF. The CDR3 DNA follows: TGTGCCAGCAGCTGGACTAGCGGCTACAGTGAGCAGTTCTTC. Combining the CDR3 with reference TRBV7-8 and TRBJ2-1 gives the whole variable domain GAGVSQSPRYKVAKRGQDVALRCDPISGHVSLFWYQQALGQGPEFLTYFQNEAQLDKSGLPSDRFFAERPEGSVSTLKIQRTQQEDSAVYLCASSWTSGYSEQFFGPGTRLTVL.

The chain employs TRBV5-1 and TRBJ2-7; TRBD2 aligns across 8 bases. The CDR3 runs 15 residues. Germline CDR1 is SGHRS and CDR2 is YFSETQ. The ends lost 2 bases at V and 1 base at J; junction bases unmatched: 5. CDR3 coding DNA: TGCGCCAGCAGCTTTGCGGGGGGACCTTCCTACGAGCAGTACTTC. Residues: CASSFAGGPSYEQYF. Drawing the rest from reference TRBV5-1 and TRBJ2-7, the complete variable domain is KAGVTQTPRYLIKTRGQQVTLSCSPISGHRSVSWYQQTPGQGLQFLFEYFSETQRNKGNFPGRFSGRQFSNSRSEMNVSTLELGDSALYLCASSFAGGPSYEQYFGPGTRLTVT.

The chain links TRBV6-5 to TRBJ1-2, with D tentatively TRBD1 (5 bases). The CDR3 covers 11 residues. CDR1 is MNHEY and CDR2 is SVGAGI in the germline V gene. The V end was cut by 6 bases, the J end by 5 bases, with 7 bases between. CDR3 protein: CASRWGYGYTF. The CDR3 nucleotides are TGTGCCAGCAGATGGGGGTATGGCTACACCTTC.

V is TRBV6-5 and J is TRBJ1-2; D is undetermined. Germline lookup yields CDR1 MNHEY and CDR2 SVGAGI. V lost 6 bases and J 2 bases, leaving 16 bases between the germline ends. The CDR3 sequence is 15 residues long. In nucleotides, the CDR3 is TGTGCCAGCAGCCCATACCCCCCGCGGAACTATGGCTACACCTTC. Its translation is CASSPYPPRNYGYTF.

The CDR3 bases are TGTGCCAGCCCCCAGATTGGAGCTTTCTTT. It translates to CASPQIGAFF. This chain links TRBV2 with TRBJ1-1; D gene unclear. Trimming cost V 8 bases and J 10 bases, with 11 bases left between them. The CDR3 extends over 10 amino acids. Germline CDR1 is SNHLY and CDR2 is FYNNEI.

Note on this clone: Other DNA sequences from this sample encode an identical CDR3 as well. The V gene is TRBV21-1, the J gene TRBJ1-1. TRBV21-1 counts as a pseudogene. This CDR3 is 14 amino acids long. The CDR3 region has the DNA TGTGCTATCTCGGAAACTGTCTGGAACACTGAAGCTTTCTTT. Amino acids: CAISETVWNTEAFF.

CDR3 region: CASRPSGANVLTF. The CDR3 DNA is TGTGCCAGCAGGCCCTCTGGGGCCAACGTCCTGACTTTC. This rearrangement joins TRBV12-3 or TRBV12-4 to TRBJ2-6; D remains ambiguous. This CDR3 has 13 amino acids. Trimming pared 6 bases from V and 0 bases from J, leaving 3 bases between.

V is TRBV6-5 and J is TRBJ1-6; 9 bases fit TRBD1. CDR1 is MNHEY, CDR2 SVGAGI, per germline. The CDR3 runs 12 residues. V lost 10 bases and J lost 9; bases outside the gene matches: 4. The CDR3 sequence is CAIRQGVSPLHF. CDR3 nucleotides: TGTGCCATCCGACAGGGGGTTTCACCCCTCCACTTT.

The chain joins TRBV11-1 to TRBJ1-4; weak D call: TRBD1 (5 bases). V shed 2 bases and J shed 4 bases, with 11 bases lying between them. The germline gives CDR1 SGHAT, CDR2 FQDESV (reference sequence). This CDR3 comprises 15 residues. The CDR3 protein is CASSLYGAINEKLFF. DNA of the CDR3: TGTGCCAGCAGCTTATACGGGGCAATTAATGAAAAACTGTTTTTT.

The chain joins TRBV6-4 to TRBJ1-1, with D uncertain. V was pared by 7 bases and J by 0 bases, with 12 bases between. The germline gives CDR1 MRHNA, CDR2 SNTAGT. This CDR3 region has 14 residues. CDR3 protein: CASKAGIMNTEAFF. The CDR3 nucleotides are TGTGCCAGCAAAGCGGGGATCATGAACACTGAAGCTTTCTTT.

The gene calls are TRBV19 and TRBJ1-1, with D maybe TRBD1 (6 bases). This CDR3 has 14 residues. V lost 6 bases and J 8 bases, leaving 19 bases between the germline ends. CDR1 is LNHDA and CDR2 is SQIVND in the germline V gene (reference sequence). CDR3 amino acids: CASSPGGAEVEAFF. The CDR3 coding sequence is TGTGCCAGTAGCCCGGGGGGGGCTGAGGTCGAAGCTTTCTTT.

The chain recombines TRBV19 with TRBJ2-2, with a possible D match to TRBD1 (5 bases). V lost 2 bases to trimming and J lost 7 bases, with 11 bases between them. CDR1 is LNHDA and CDR2 is SQIVND in the germline V gene (reference sequence). The CDR3 loop spans 14 amino acids. For the CDR3, the DNA is TGTGCCAGTAGTATACCAGGGTTGAACGGGGAGCTGTTTTTT. Amino acids: CASSIPGLNGELFF.

The gene calls are TRBV28 and TRBJ2-2, with D perhaps TRBD2 (6 bases). The germline V and J ends were trimmed by 6 bases and 3 bases, with 8 bases remaining between them. CDR3 size: 13 residues. Germline V gene data show CDR1 as MDHEN and CDR2 as SYDVKM. Here the CDR3 DNA reads TGTGCCAGCAGAGGGACTCACACCGGGGAGCTGTTTTTT. It yields the protein CASRGTHTGELFF.

Comments on this clone: The identical CDR3 is also encoded by other nucleotide sequences in the sample. The genes are TRBV6-5 and TRBJ1-1; tentative D call: TRBD1 (5 bases). The CDR3 extends over 11 amino acids. Per the germline V gene, CDR1 is MNHEY and CDR2 is SVGAGI. Trimming removed 7 bases at V and 7 bases at J, with 10 bases between. The CDR3 nucleotides read TGTGCCAGCAACGAGGGGAGTGAAGCTTTCTTT. It specifies CASNEGSEAFF.

The V and J genes are TRBV2 and TRBJ2-1; either TRBD1 or TRBD2 may fit D (6 bases each). CDR3 length equals 14 residues. V gave up 6 bases and J gave up 7 bases, with 16 bases separating them. Germline CDR1 SNHLY, CDR2 FYNNEI. The CDR3 is CASSRGGPRNEQFF. The DNA of the CDR3 is TGTGCCAGCAGCCGAGGGGGGCCGCGTAATGAGCAGTTCTTC.

This clone was seen just once. V usage is TRBV10-1 and J usage is TRBJ1-1; D remains ambiguous. The CDR3 sequence is 13 residues long. Deletions cut 6 bases from V and 0 bases from J, with 8 bases between. Germline values: CDR1 WNHNN, CDR2 SYGVQD (reference sequence). CDR3 sequence (DNA): TGCGCCAGCAGGAACAGTTTGAACACTGAAGCTTTCTTT. Protein sequence: CASRNSLNTEAFF.

The chain couples TRBV3-1 (or the pseudogene TRBV3-2) to TRBJ1-1, with 9 bases matching TRBD1. The J segment lost 4 bases and the V segment lost 2 bases, leaving 2 bases of the junction unmatched. CDR3 length: 14 amino acids. In germline, CDR1 is LGHDT, CDR2 YNNKEL (reference sequence). CDR3 residues: CASSQRQGGTEAFF. In nucleotides, the CDR3 is TGTGCCAGCAGCCAACGACAGGGGGGCACTGAAGCTTTCTTT.